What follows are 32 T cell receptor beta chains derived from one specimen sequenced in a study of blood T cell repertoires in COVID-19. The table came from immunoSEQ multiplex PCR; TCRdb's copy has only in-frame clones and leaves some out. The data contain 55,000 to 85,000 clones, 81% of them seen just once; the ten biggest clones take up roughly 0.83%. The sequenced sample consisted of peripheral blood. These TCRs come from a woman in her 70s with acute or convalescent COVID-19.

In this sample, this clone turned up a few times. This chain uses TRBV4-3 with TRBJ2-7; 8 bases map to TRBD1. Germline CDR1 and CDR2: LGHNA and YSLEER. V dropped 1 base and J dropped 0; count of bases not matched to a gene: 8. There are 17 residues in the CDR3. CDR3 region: CASSQGISGQDSYEQYF. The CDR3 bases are TGCGCCAGCAGCCAAGGCATATCGGGACAGGACTCCTACGAGCAGTACTTC.

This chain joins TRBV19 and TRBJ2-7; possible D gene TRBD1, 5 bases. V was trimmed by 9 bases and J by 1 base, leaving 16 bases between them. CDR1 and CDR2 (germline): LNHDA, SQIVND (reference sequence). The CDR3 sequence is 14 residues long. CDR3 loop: CASRKATGSYEQYF. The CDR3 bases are TGTGCCAGCAGAAAAGCCACAGGATCCTACGAGCAGTACTTC.

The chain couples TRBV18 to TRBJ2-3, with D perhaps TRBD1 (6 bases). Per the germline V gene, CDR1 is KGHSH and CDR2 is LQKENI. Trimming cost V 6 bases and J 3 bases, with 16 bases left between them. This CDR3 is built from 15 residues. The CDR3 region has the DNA TGTGCCAGCTCCTCGACAGGACCAACAACAGATACGCAGTATTTT. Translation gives CASSSTGPTTDTQYF.

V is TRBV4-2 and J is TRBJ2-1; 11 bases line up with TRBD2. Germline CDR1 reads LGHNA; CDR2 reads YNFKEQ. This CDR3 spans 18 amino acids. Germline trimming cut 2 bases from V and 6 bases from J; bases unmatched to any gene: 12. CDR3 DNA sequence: TGTGCCAGCAGCCAACTAGCGGCTAGCGGGAGGCCCTCCAATGAGCAGTTCTTC. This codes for CASSQLAASGRPSNEQFF.

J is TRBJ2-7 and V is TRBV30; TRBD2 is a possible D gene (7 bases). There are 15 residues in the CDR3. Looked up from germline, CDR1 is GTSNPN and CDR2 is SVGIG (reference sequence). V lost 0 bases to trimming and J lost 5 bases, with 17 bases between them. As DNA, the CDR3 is TGTGCCTGGAGTGTATCCGGGGGGCCCTTCGACGAGCAGTACTTC. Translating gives CAWSVSGGPFDEQYF.

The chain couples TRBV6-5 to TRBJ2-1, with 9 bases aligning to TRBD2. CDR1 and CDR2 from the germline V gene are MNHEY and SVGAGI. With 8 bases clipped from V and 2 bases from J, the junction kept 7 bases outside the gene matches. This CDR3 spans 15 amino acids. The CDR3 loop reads CASRILAGAYNEQFF. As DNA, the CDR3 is TGTGCCAGCCGAATTTTAGCGGGAGCCTACAATGAGCAGTTCTTC.

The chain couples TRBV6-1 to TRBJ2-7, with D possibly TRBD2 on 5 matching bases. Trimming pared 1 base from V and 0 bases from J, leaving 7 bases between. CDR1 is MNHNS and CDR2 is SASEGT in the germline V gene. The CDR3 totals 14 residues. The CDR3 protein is CASSEGGSSYEQYF. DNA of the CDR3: TGTGCCAGCAGTGAAGGCGGGTCCTCCTACGAGCAGTACTTC.

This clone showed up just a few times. Here the CDR3 DNA reads TGTGCCAGCAGCTTGGTATCGGGAGGGGCCTACGAGCAGTACTTC. It encodes CASSLVSGGAYEQYF. The gene calls are TRBV5-4 and TRBJ2-7, with 8 bases fitting TRBD2. This CDR3 is 15 amino acids long. V shed 0 bases and J 2 bases; nucleotides not matched to a gene: 4. CDR1 SGHNT and CDR2 YYREEE come from the germline V gene (reference sequence). Full variable domain (remainder filled in from reference TRBV5-4 and TRBJ2-7): ETGVTQSPTHLIKTRGQQVTLRCSSQSGHNTVSWYQQALGQGPQFIFQYYREEENGRGNFPPRFSGLQFPNYSSELNVNALELDDSALYLCASSLVSGGAYEQYFGPGTRLTVT.

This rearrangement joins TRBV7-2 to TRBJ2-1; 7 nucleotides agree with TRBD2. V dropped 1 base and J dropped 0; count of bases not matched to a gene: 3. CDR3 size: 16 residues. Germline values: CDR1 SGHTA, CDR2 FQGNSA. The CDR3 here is CASSLGTGGSYNEQFF. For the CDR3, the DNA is TGTGCCAGCAGCTTAGGGACGGGAGGCTCCTACAATGAGCAGTTCTTC.

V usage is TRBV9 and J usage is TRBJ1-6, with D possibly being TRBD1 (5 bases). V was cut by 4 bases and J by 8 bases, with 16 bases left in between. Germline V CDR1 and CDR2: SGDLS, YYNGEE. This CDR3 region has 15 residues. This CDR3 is CASSPPGGGDSPLHF. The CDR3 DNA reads TGTGCCAGCAGCCCCCCCGGGGGAGGGGATTCACCCCTCCACTTT.

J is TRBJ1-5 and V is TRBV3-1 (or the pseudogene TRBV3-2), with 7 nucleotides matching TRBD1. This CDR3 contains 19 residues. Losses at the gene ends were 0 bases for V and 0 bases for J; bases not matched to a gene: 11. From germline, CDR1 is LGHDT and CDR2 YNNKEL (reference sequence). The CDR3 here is CASSQENTDRRVSNQPQHF. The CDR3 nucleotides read TGTGCCAGCAGCCAAGAGAATACGGACAGGAGGGTTAGCAATCAGCCCCAGCATTTT.

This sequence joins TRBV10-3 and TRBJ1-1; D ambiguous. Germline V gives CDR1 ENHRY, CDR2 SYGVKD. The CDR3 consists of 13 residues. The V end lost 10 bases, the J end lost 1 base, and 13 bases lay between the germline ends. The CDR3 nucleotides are TGTGCCAGTACGGGTATGGCGAACACTGAAGCTTTCTTT. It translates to CASTGMANTEAFF.

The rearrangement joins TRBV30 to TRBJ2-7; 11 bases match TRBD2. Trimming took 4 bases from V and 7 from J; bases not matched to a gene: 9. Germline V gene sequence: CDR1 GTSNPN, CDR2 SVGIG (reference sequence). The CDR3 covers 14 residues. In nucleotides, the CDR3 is TGTGCCTGGAAAGACTTAGCGGGAGGGGGTGAGCAGTACTTC. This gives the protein CAWKDLAGGGEQYF.

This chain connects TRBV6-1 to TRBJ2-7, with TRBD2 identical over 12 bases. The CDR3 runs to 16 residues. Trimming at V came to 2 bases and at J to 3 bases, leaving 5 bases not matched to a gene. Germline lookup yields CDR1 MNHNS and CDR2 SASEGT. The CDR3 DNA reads TGTGCCAGCAGTGAACGCGGACTAGCGGGGTACTACGAGCAGTACTTC. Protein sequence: CASSERGLAGYYEQYF.

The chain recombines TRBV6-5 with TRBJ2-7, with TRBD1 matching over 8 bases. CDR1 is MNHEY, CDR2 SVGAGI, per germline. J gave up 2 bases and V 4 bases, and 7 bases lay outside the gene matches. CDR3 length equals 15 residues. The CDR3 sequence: CASSSRTGSPYEQYF. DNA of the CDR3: TGTGCCAGCAGTTCTCGGACAGGGTCTCCCTACGAGCAGTACTTC.

The CDR3 DNA sequence: TGTGCCAGCAGCGCGGGGGGCGCAGAAGGCAATTCACCCCTCCACTTT. Its translation is CASSAGGAEGNSPLHF. V and J are TRBV9 and TRBJ1-6; weak D call: TRBD1 (6 bases). Germline values: CDR1 SGDLS, CDR2 YYNGEE. V was shortened by 3 bases and J by 7 bases, with 17 bases between the two germline ends. CDR3 size: 16 residues.

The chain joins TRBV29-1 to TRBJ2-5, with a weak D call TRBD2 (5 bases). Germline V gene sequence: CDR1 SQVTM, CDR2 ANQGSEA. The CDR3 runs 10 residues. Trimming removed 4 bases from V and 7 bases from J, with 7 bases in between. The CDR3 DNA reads TGCAGCGTTGGTGAGGGGACCCAGTACTTC. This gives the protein CSVGEGTQYF.

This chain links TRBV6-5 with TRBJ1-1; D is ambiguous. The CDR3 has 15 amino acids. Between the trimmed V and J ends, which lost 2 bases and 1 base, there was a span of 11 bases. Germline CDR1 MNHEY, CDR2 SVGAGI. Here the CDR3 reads CASSYDIGRNTEAFF. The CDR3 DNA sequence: TGTGCCAGCAGTTACGATATAGGGAGGAACACTGAAGCTTTCTTT.

Written as DNA, the CDR3 is TGTGCCAGCAGTTACGATGACAGGAGTCCGGAAGCTTTCTTT. It is translated as CASSYDDRSPEAFF. This rearrangement joins TRBV6-6 to TRBJ1-1, with D possibly TRBD1 on 6 matching bases. The V and J ends lost 2 bases and 8 bases respectively, with 15 bases between them. The CDR3 runs 14 residues. Germline loops: CDR1 MNHNY, CDR2 SVGAGI (reference sequence).

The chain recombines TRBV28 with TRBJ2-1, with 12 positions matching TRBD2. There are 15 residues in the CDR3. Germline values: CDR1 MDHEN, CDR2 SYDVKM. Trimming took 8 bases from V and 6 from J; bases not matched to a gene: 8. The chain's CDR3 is CASFETSGRGNEQFF. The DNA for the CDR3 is TGTGCCAGCTTTGAGACTAGCGGGAGAGGCAATGAGCAGTTCTTC.

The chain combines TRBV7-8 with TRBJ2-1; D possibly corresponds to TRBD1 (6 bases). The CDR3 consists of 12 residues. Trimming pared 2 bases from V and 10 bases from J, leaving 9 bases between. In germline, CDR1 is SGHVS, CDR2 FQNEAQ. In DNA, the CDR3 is TGTGCCAGCAGCTTACTTGGGACAGAGCAGTTCTTC. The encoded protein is CASSLLGTEQFF.

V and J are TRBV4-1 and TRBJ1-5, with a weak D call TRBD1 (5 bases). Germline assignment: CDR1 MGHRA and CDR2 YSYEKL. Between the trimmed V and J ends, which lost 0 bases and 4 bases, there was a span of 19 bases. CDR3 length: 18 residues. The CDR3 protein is CASSQEGKGRPTNQPQHF. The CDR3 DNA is TGCGCCAGCAGCCAAGAGGGTAAGGGGCGTCCCACTAATCAGCCCCAGCATTTT.

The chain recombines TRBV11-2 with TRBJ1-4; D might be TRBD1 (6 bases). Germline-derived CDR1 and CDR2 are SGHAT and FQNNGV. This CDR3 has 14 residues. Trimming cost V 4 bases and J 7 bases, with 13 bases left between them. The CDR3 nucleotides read TGTGCCAGCAGCTCAAACAGGGCGGGTGAAAAACTGTTTTTT. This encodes CASSSNRAGEKLFF.

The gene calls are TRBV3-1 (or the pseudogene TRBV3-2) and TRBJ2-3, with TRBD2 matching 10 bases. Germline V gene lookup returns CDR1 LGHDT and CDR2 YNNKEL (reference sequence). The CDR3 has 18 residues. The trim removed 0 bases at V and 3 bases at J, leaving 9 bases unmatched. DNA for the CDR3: TGTGCCAGCAGCCAAGAAGGCCTAGCGGGAGCGAAGACAGATACGCAGTATTTT. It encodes CASSQEGLAGAKTDTQYF.

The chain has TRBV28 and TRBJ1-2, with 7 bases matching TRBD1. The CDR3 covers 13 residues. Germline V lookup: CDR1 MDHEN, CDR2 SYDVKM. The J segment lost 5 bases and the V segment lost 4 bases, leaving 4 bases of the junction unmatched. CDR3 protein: CASSWTGTYGYTF. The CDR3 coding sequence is TGTGCCAGCAGTTGGACAGGAACGTATGGCTACACCTTC.

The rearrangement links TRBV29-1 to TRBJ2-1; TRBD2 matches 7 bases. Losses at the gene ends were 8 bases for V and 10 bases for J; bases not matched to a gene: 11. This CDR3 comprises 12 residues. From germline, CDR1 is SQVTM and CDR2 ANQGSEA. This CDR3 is CSSIVAGWEQFF. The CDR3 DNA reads TGCAGCTCTATCGTAGCGGGTTGGGAGCAGTTCTTC.

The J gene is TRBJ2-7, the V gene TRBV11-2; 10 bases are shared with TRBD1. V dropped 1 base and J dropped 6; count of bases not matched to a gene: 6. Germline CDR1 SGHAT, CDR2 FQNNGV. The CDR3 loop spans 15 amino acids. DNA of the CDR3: TGTGCCAGCAGCTTAGGGGACAGGGGTTATCGCGAGCAGTACTTC. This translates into CASSLGDRGYREQYF.

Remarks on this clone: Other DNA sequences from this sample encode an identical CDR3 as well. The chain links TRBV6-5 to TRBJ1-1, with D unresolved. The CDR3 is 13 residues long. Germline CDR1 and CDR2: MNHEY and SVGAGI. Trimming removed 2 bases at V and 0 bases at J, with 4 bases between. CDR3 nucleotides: TGTGCCAGCAGTTACCAGGTGAACACTGAAGCTTTCTTT. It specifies CASSYQVNTEAFF.

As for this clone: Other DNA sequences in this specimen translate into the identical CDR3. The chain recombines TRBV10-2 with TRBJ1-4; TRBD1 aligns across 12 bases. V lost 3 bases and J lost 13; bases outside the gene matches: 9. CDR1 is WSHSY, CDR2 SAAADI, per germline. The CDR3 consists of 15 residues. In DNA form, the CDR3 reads TGCGCCAGCAGTGATCTCGGGACAGGGGGCTATTCACTGTTTTTT. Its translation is CASSDLGTGGYSLFF.

In nucleotides, the CDR3 is TGTGCCAGCAGTTTTCTAGCGGGGGAGACGCAGTACTTC. This codes for CASSFLAGETQYF. The genes are TRBV12-3 or TRBV12-4 and TRBJ2-7; 10 nucleotides align to TRBD2. The CDR3 length is 13 residues. With 3 bases clipped from V and 9 bases from J, the junction kept 5 bases outside the gene matches.

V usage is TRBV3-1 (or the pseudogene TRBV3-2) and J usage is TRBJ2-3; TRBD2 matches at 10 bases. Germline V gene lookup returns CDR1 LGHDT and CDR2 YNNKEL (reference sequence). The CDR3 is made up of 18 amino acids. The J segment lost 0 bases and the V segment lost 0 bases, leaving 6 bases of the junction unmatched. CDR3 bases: TGTGCCAGCAGCCAAGATCTTACTAGCGGGGCTAGCACAGATACGCAGTATTTT. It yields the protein CASSQDLTSGASTDTQYF.

CDR3 in amino acids: CASSETVSTDTQYF. The DNA of the CDR3 is TGTGCCAGCAGCGAGACAGTTAGCACAGATACGCAGTATTTT. This chain connects TRBV9 to TRBJ2-3; D is perhaps TRBD1 (5 bases). The CDR3 loop spans 14 amino acids. Deletions cut 3 bases from V and 0 bases from J, with 8 bases between. In germline, CDR1 is SGDLS, CDR2 YYNGEE.